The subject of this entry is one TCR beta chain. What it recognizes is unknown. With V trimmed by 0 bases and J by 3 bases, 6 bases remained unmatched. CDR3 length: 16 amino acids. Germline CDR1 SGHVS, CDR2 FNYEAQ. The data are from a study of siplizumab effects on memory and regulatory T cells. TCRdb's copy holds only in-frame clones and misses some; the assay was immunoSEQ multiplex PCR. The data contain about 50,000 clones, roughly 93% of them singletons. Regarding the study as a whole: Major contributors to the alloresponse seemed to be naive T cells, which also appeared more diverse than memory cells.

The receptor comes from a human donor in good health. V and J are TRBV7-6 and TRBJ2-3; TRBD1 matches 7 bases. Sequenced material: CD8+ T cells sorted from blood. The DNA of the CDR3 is TGTGCCAGCAGCTTAGCAGGGGGACAGACGACAGATACGCAGTATTTT. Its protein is CASSLAGGQTTDTQYF.